A single sample is the source of the 3 T cell receptor beta chains below, sequenced in a study of blood T cell repertoires in COVID-19. Method: immunoSEQ multiplex PCR; TCRdb's copy keeps in-frame clones and lacks some. The table has a few hundred thousand clones, approximately 86% seen once; the top ten hold about 7.6%. Material for sequencing was peripheral blood. All receptors come from a woman between 65 and 79 years old with active or convalescent COVID-19.

The V gene is TRBV7-2, the J gene TRBJ1-2; the D is unclear. Germline CDR1 SGHTA, CDR2 FQGNSA. The CDR3 loop spans 13 amino acids. Trimming stripped 5 bases from V and 8 bases from J, with 15 bases between. The CDR3 sequence: CASSALQSMGYTF. The CDR3 DNA follows: TGTGCCAGCAGCGCGCTTCAATCTATGGGCTACACCTTC.

The chain employs TRBV19 and TRBJ1-4, with a possible D match to TRBD1 (5 bases). Germline-derived CDR1 and CDR2 are LNHDA and SQIVND (reference sequence). Trimming left V 9 bases short and J 7 bases short, with 15 bases between. The CDR3 contains 13 residues. In DNA form, the CDR3 reads TGTGCCAGCGAAGCCCAGGGAGGTGAAAAACTGTTTTTT. This codes for CASEAQGGEKLFF.

This chain uses TRBV19 with TRBJ1-6; D is unresolved. The CDR3 length is 12 residues. V lost 6 bases and J lost 8, with 8 bases in between. Germline CDR1 is LNHDA and CDR2 is SQIVND (reference sequence). The CDR3 loop reads CASRFQDSPLHF. The CDR3 DNA follows: TGTGCCAGTAGATTTCAGGATTCACCCCTCCACTTT.